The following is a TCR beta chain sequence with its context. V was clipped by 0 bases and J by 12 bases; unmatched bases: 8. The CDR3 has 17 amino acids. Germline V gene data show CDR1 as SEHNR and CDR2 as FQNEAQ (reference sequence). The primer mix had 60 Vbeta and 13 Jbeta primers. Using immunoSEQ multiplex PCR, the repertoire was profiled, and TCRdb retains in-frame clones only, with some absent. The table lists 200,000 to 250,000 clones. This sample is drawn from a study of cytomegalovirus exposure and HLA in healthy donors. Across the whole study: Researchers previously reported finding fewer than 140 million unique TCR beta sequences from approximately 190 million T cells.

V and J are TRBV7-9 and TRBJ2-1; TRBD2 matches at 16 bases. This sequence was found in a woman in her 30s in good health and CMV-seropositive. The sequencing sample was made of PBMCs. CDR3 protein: CASSLARGTSGRALQFF. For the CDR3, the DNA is TGTGCCAGCAGCTTAGCGCGTGGGACTAGCGGGAGGGCCTTGCAGTTCTTC.